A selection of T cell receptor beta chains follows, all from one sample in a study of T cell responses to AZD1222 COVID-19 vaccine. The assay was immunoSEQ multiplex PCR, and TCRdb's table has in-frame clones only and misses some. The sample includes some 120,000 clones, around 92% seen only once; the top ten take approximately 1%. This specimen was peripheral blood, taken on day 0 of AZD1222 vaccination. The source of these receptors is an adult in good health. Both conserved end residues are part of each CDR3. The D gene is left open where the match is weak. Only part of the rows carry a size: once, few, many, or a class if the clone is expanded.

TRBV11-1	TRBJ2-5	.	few	CASSLSYTAIQETQYF	TGTGCCAGCAGCTTAAGTTACACAGCGATTCAAGAGACCCAGTACTTC
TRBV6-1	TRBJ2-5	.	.	CASSESGGETQYF	TGTGCCAGCAGTGAAAGTGGGGGGGAGACCCAGTACTTC
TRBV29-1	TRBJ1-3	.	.	CSVEGGGSSGNTIYF	TGCAGCGTTGAAGGCGGAGGCAGCTCTGGAAACACCATATATTTT
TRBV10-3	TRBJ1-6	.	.	CAIRGVGNSPLHF	TGTGCCATCAGAGGAGTGGGGAATTCACCCCTCCACTTT
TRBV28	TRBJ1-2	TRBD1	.	CASSPDRVNGYTF	TGTGCCAGCAGCCCAGACAGGGTTAATGGCTACACCTTC
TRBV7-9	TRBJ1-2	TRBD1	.	CASSPPTGTYGYTF	TGTGCCAGCAGCCCCCCGACAGGGACCTATGGCTACACCTTC
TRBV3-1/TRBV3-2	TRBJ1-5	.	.	CASSQGGRDQPQHF	TGTGCCAGCAGCCAAGGGGGGCGGGATCAGCCCCAGCATTTT
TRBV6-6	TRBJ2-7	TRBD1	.	CASSDAGQGRSYEQYF	TGTGCCAGCAGCGATGCCGGACAGGGAAGGTCCTACGAGCAGTACTTC
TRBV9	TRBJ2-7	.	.	CASSKGPPGSYEQYF	TGTGCCAGCAGCAAAGGCCCCCCAGGCTCCTACGAGCAGTACTTC
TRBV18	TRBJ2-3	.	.	CASSPPTSRGVAQYF	TGTGCCAGCTCACCACCGACTAGTAGGGGTGTGGCGCAGTATTTT
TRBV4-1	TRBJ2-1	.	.	CASSQVASAYNEQFF	TGCGCCAGCAGCCAAGTGGCTAGCGCCTACAATGAGCAGTTCTTC
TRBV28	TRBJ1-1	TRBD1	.	CASSSKGAVLVNTEAFF	TGTGCCAGCAGTTCTAAGGGGGCTGTTTTAGTAAACACTGAAGCTTTCTTT
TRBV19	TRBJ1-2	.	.	CASSISQANYGYTF	TGTGCCAGTAGTATCTCACAGGCTAACTATGGCTACACCTTC
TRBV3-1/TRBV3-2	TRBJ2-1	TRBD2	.	CASSPTPGLANEQFF	TGTGCCAGCAGCCCCACTCCGGGACTAGCAAATGAGCAGTTCTTC
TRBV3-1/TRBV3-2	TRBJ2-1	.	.	CASSQTTGAPSYNEQFF	TGTGCCAGCAGCCAAACGACGGGAGCCCCGTCCTACAATGAGCAGTTCTTC
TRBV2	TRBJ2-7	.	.	CASREEYEQYF	TGTGCCAGCAGGGAGGAGTACGAGCAGTACTTC
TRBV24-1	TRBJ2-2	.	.	CATSLDTRARELFF	TGTGCCACCAGTCTGGACACAAGGGCCCGGGAGCTGTTTTTT
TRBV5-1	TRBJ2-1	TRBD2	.	CASSSGLADDNEQFF	TGCGCCAGCAGCTCGGGACTAGCGGATGACAATGAGCAGTTCTTC
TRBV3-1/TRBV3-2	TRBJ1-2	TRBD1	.	CASRDRVGYTF	TGTGCCAGCCGGGACAGGGTAGGCTACACCTTC
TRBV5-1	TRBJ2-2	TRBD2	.	CASSLGPAGDTGELFF	TGCGCCAGCAGCTTGGGACCGGCGGGAGACACCGGGGAGCTGTTTTTT
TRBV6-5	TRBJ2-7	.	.	CASSYGQGGYEQYF	TGTGCCAGCAGTTACGGGCAGGGAGGATACGAGCAGTACTTC
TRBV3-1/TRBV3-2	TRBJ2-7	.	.	CASSQWDGPQGYEQYF	TGTGCCAGCAGCCAATGGGACGGTCCCCAGGGCTACGAGCAGTACTTC
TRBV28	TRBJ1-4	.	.	CASSVGGAQGEKLFF	TGTGCCAGCAGTGTAGGAGGGGCGCAGGGTGAAAAACTGTTTTTT
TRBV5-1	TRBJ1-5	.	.	CASSPGYLQPQHF	TGCGCCAGCAGCCCGGGATATCTCCAGCCCCAGCATTTT
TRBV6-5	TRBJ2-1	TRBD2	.	CASSRTSGSFTEQFF	TGTGCCAGCAGTCGGACTAGCGGGAGTTTTACTGAGCAGTTCTTC
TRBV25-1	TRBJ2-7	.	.	CASSEYLVYEQYF	TGTGCCAGCAGTGAATATTTGGTTTACGAGCAGTACTTC
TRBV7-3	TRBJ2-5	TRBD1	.	CASSSYGQAQETQYF	TGTGCCAGCAGCTCATACGGACAGGCACAAGAGACCCAGTACTTC
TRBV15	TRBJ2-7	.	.	CATRRTTGTYEQYF	TGTGCCACCAGGAGAACGACAGGTACCTACGAGCAGTACTTC
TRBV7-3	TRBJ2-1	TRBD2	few	CASSFSPGGINEQFF	TGTGCCAGCAGCTTCAGCCCGGGAGGGATTAATGAGCAGTTCTTC
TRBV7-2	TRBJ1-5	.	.	CASSVRGSNQPQHF	TGTGCCAGCAGCGTCAGGGGAAGCAATCAGCCCCAGCATTTT
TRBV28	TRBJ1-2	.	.	CASNRAPLSSGYTF	TGTGCCAGCAACCGGGCCCCCTTGTCGAGCGGCTACACCTTC
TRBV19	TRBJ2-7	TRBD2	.	CASSSRRGPAGGHEQYF	TGTGCCAGTAGTAGTAGGAGGGGTCCAGCGGGAGGGCACGAGCAGTACTTC
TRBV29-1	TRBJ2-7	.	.	CSVDGGDAYEQYF	TGCAGCGTTGACGGCGGGGATGCCTACGAGCAGTACTTC
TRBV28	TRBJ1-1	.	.	CASGVNTEAFF	TGTGCCAGCGGTGTGAACACTGAAGCTTTCTTT
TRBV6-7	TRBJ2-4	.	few	CASSYHEVRAKNIQYF	TGTGCCAGCAGTTACCATGAGGTCCGAGCCAAAAACATTCAGTACTTC
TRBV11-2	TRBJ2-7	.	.	CASSFSGGSDYEQYF	TGTGCCAGCAGCTTTAGTGGGGGTTCAGACTACGAGCAGTACTTC
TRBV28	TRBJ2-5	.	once	CASSLGGAEWQETQYF	TGTGCCAGCAGTTTGGGCGGCGCGGAATGGCAAGAGACCCAGTACTTC
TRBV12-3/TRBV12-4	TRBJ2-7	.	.	CASSLAGGYEQYF	TGTGCCAGCAGTTTGGCTGGCGGGTACGAGCAGTACTTC
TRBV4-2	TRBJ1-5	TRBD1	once	CASSQGTGQAYSNQPQHF	TGTGCCAGCAGCCAAGGGACGGGACAGGCTTATAGCAATCAGCCCCAGCATTTT
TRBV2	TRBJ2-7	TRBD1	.	CASSNRGTGNHEQYF	TGTGCCAGCAGTAATCGGGGGACAGGGAACCACGAGCAGTACTTC